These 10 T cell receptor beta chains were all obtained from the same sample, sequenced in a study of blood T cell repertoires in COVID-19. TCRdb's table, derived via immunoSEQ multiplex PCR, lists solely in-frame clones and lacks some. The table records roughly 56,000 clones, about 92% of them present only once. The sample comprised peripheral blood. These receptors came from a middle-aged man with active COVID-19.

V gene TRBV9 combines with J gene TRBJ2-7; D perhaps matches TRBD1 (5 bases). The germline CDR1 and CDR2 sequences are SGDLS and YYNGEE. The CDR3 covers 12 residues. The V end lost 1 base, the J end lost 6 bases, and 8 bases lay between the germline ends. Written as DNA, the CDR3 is TGTGCCAGCAGCGTACAGGGTGGCGAGCAGTACTTC. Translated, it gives CASSVQGGEQYF. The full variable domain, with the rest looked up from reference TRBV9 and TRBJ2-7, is DSGVTQTPKHLITATGQRVTLRCSPRSGDLSVYWYQQSLDQGLQFLIQYYNGEERAKGNILERFSAQQFPDLHSELNLSSLELGDSALYFCASSVQGGEQYFGPGTRLTVT.

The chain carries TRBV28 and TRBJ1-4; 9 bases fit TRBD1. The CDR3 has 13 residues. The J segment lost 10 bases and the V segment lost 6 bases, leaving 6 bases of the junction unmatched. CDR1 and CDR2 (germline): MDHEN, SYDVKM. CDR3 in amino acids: CASRDRGTGKLFF. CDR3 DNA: TGTGCCAGCAGGGACAGGGGTACGGGAAAACTGTTTTTT.

The CDR3 region is CASSGPRWAGGPINYEQYF. As DNA, the CDR3 is TGTGCCAGCAGTGGCCCAAGGTGGGCGGGAGGGCCGATTAACTACGAGCAGTACTTC. The J gene is TRBJ2-7, the V gene TRBV2, with 9 bases identical to TRBD2. The CDR3 has 19 amino acids. CDR1 SNHLY and CDR2 FYNNEI come from the germline V gene. J was trimmed by 3 bases and V by 4 bases; bases with no gene match: 19.

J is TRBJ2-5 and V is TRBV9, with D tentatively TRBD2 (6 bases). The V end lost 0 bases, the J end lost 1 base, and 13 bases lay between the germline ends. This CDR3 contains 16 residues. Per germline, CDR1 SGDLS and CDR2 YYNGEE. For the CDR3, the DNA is TGTGCCAGCAGCGTAGGCTATGGGGGGACCCAAGAGACCCAGTACTTC. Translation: CASSVGYGGTQETQYF.

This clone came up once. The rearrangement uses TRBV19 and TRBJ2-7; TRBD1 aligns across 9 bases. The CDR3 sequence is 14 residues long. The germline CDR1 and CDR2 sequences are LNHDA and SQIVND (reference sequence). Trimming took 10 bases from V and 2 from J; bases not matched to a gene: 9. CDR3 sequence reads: CATMTGGQTYEQYF. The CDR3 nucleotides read TGTGCCACCATGACAGGGGGACAAACCTACGAGCAGTACTTC.

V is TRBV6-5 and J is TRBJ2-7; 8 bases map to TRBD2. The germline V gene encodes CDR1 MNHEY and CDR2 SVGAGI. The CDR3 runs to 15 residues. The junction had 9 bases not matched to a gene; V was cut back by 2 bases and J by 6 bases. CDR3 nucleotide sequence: TGTGCCAGCAGTTACGGGGGTAGCGGGGCAGGCGAGCAGTACTTC. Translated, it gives CASSYGGSGAGEQYF.

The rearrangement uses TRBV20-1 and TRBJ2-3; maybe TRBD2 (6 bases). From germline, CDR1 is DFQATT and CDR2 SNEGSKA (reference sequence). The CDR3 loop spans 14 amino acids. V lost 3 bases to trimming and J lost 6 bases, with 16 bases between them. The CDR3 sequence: CSASRGTGWDTQYF. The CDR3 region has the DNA TGCAGTGCTAGTCGGGGGACTGGGTGGGATACGCAGTATTTT.

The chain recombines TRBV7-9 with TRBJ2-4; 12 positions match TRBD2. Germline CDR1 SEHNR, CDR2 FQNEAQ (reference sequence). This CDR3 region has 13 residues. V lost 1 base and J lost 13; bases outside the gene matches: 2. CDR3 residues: CASSLELAGGQYF. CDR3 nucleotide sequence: TGTGCCAGCAGCTTAGAACTAGCGGGAGGACAGTACTTC.

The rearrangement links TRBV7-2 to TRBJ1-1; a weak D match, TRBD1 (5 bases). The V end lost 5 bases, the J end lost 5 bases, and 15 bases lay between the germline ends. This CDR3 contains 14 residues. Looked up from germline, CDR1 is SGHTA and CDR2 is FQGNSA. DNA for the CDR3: TGTGCCAGCAGCCCTCAGGGAAGAAGGACTGAAGCTTTCTTT. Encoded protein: CASSPQGRRTEAFF.

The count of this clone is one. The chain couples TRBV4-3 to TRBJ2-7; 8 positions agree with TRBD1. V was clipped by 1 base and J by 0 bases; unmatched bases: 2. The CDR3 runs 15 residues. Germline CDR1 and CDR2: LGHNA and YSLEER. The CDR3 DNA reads TGCGCCAGCAGCCAAGCCGGACAGGGCTCCTACGAGCAGTACTTC. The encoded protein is CASSQAGQGSYEQYF.